This T cell receptor (beta chain) was recorded in a study of cytomegalovirus exposure and HLA in healthy donors. Study background: Falling in the Caucasian-associated ancestry cluster were roughly 80% of 398 genotyped donors. Study outcomes and limitations: Follow-up analysis later connected one missense variant in DCLRE1C with trimming of TCR beta V- and J-genes. Researchers counted over 150 TCR beta chains as cytomegalovirus-associated.

PCR used 60 Vbeta primers and 13 Jbeta primers. The table came from immunoSEQ multiplex PCR; TCRdb's copy has only in-frame clones and leaves some out. The sample records about 200,000 clones, approximately 86% being singletons. In the case of this clone: No antigen is known for it.

Sequenced input: PBMCs. The sequence was collected from a woman aged 25 to 39 in good health and CMV-seronegative.

CDR3 loop: CASRTPPSGQETQYF. The DNA of the CDR3 is TGTGCCAGCAGGACCCCCCCTAGCGGACAAGAGACCCAGTACTTC. The chain combines TRBV28 with TRBJ2-5, with TRBD2 matching 7 bases. Looked up from germline, CDR1 is MDHEN and CDR2 is SYDVKM. The CDR3 consists of 15 residues. Trimming at V came to 6 bases and at J to 2 bases, leaving 9 bases not matched to a gene.